The 21 T cell receptor beta chains listed next were all sequenced from one sample in a study of blood T cell repertoires in COVID-19. Some clones are missing from TCRdb's copy, which holds only in-frame ones; the method was immunoSEQ multiplex PCR. The data hold approximately 70,000 clones, with around nine tenths observed a single time. The sequencing input was peripheral blood. These receptors were obtained from a woman younger than 30 with acute or convalescent COVID-19.

Here the CDR3 DNA reads TGTGCCTGGAGTGTAAACCGGATATGGGTCCGACAGGCTGGAGATGACAACACTGAAGCTTTCTTT. Its translation is CAWSVNRIWVRQAGDDNTEAFF. The rearrangement links TRBV30 to TRBJ1-1, with D tentatively TRBD1 (6 bases). Trimming cost V 0 bases and J 2 bases, with 34 bases left between them. This CDR3 region has 22 residues. Germline-derived CDR1 and CDR2 are GTSNPN and SVGIG (reference sequence).

The chain recombines TRBV29-1 with TRBJ1-4; 12 bases map to TRBD1. J was trimmed by 6 bases and V by 4 bases; bases with no gene match: 6. Germline CDR1 SQVTM, CDR2 ANQGSEA. This CDR3 region has 15 residues. The CDR3 sequence is CSVAGTGGAYEKLFF. The CDR3 DNA is TGCAGCGTTGCTGGGACAGGGGGCGCGTATGAAAAACTGTTTTTT.

The V gene is TRBV30, the J gene TRBJ2-7; TRBD1 aligns across 9 bases. Germline loops: CDR1 GTSNPN, CDR2 SVGIG (reference sequence). V lost 1 base to trimming and J lost 4 bases; unmatched junction nucleotides: 2. The CDR3 totals 13 residues. CDR3 in amino acids: CAWSGGQGYEQYF. The CDR3 DNA sequence: TGTGCCTGGAGTGGAGGACAGGGGTACGAGCAGTACTTC.

The V gene is TRBV19, the J gene TRBJ1-1; D not certain. Per the germline V gene, CDR1 is LNHDA and CDR2 is SQIVND (reference sequence). There are 14 residues in the CDR3. Trimming removed 4 bases at V and 1 base at J, with 10 bases between. The DNA of the CDR3 is TGTGCCAGTAGTAAGACCGGGAAGAACACTGAAGCTTTCTTT. Translated: CASSKTGKNTEAFF.

The genes are TRBV6-5 and TRBJ1-5; D is unclear. The V end was cut by 5 bases, the J end by 6 bases, with 11 bases between. Germline V lookup: CDR1 MNHEY, CDR2 SVGAGI. The CDR3 totals 13 residues. The CDR3 protein is CASSRTQVQPQHF. The CDR3 bases are TGTGCCAGCAGTCGAACCCAGGTTCAGCCCCAGCATTTT.

The chain has TRBV2 and TRBJ1-2, with D perhaps TRBD1 (6 bases). Germline CDR1 reads SNHLY; CDR2 reads FYNNEI. The CDR3 consists of 12 residues. V lost 7 bases, J lost 3 bases, and 9 bases lay in between. CDR3 sequence: CASKKGDYGYTF. The CDR3 coding sequence is TGTGCCAGCAAAAAGGGGGACTATGGCTACACCTTC.

J is TRBJ1-2 and V is TRBV6-5, with TRBD1 as a possible D gene (6 bases). Looked up from germline, CDR1 is MNHEY and CDR2 is SVGAGI. V dropped 0 bases and J dropped 6 bases, with 11 bases sitting between them. The CDR3 runs to 14 residues. The CDR3 DNA reads as TGTGCCAGCAGTTACTCAGGGGGGGCTCATGGCTACACCTTC. Protein: CASSYSGGAHGYTF.

The J gene is TRBJ2-3, the V gene TRBV2; 8 nucleotides align to TRBD1. V shed 5 bases and J 3 bases; nucleotides not matched to a gene: 7. The CDR3 sequence is 15 residues long. Germline V CDR1 and CDR2: SNHLY, FYNNEI. The CDR3 nucleotides read TGTGCCAGCAGTCGGGCAGGGGGCCTGACAGATACGCAGTATTTT. Its protein product is CASSRAGGLTDTQYF.

The V and J genes are TRBV2 and TRBJ1-4; D ambiguous. Germline assignment: CDR1 SNHLY and CDR2 FYNNEI. This CDR3 contains 17 residues. The V end lost 0 bases, the J end lost 6 bases, and 17 bases lay between the germline ends. CDR3 residues: CASSEALRGSAYEKLFF. The DNA for the CDR3 is TGTGCCAGCAGTGAAGCGCTTCGGGGATCAGCATATGAAAAACTGTTTTTT.

V usage is TRBV19 and J usage is TRBJ1-1; 9 bases align to TRBD1. The CDR3 covers 15 residues. Germline CDR1 LNHDA, CDR2 SQIVND (reference sequence). With 3 bases clipped from V and 2 bases from J, the junction kept 4 bases outside the gene matches. CDR3 nucleotides: TGTGCCAGTAGTATTAGGACAGGGGCAAACACTGAAGCTTTCTTT. As protein: CASSIRTGANTEAFF. The full variable domain, its missing parts supplied by reference TRBV19 and TRBJ1-1, is DGGITQSPKYLFRKEGQNVTLSCEQNLNHDAMYWYRQDPGQGLRLIYYSQIVNDFQKGDIAEGYSVSREKKESFPLTVTSAQKNPTAFYLCASSIRTGANTEAFFGQGTRLTVV.

This rearrangement joins TRBV11-2 to TRBJ2-1; possibly TRBD2 for D (5 bases). The germline V gene encodes CDR1 SGHAT and CDR2 FQNNGV. The CDR3 sequence is 14 residues long. Trimming removed 7 bases from V and 9 bases from J, with 19 bases in between. The CDR3 spells CASTLPGNSGEQFF. CDR3 sequence (DNA): TGTGCCAGCACCTTGCCGGGGAACTCCGGTGAGCAGTTCTTC.

This clone was counted between two and nine times. This chain joins TRBV11-2 and TRBJ2-1, with 15 bases lining up with TRBD2. Germline CDR1 and CDR2: SGHAT and FQNNGV. There are 16 residues in the CDR3. Losses at the gene ends were 5 bases for V and 6 bases for J; bases not matched to a gene: 5. DNA for the CDR3: TGTGCCAGCAGCCGGATGGGACTAGCGGGAGGCAATGAGCAGTTCTTC. Amino acid sequence: CASSRMGLAGGNEQFF.

The chain combines TRBV5-8 with TRBJ2-7; 8 bases agree with TRBD1. J gave up 5 bases and V 2 bases, and 6 bases lay outside the gene matches. The CDR3 sequence is 14 residues long. CDR1 and CDR2 (germline): SGHTS, YDEGEE. In DNA form, the CDR3 reads TGTGCCAGCAGCTTCGCAGGGGGCGCGGACGAGCAGTACTTC. Protein sequence: CASSFAGGADEQYF.

Here the CDR3 DNA reads TGTGCCAGCAGCCAGGACGGGACTAGCTCAGATACGCAGTATTTT. Amino acid sequence: CASSQDGTSSDTQYF. V usage is TRBV4-2 and J usage is TRBJ2-3; 9 bases line up with TRBD2. The CDR3 is 15 residues long. The germline V gene has CDR1 LGHNA and CDR2 YNFKEQ. The trim removed 3 bases at V and 4 bases at J, leaving 5 bases unmatched.

The chain carries TRBV25-1 and TRBJ2-1; D possibly corresponds to TRBD2 (7 bases). Deletions cut 4 bases from V and 8 bases from J, with 24 bases between. Per germline, CDR1 MGHDK and CDR2 SYGVNS. The CDR3 has 17 residues. This chain's CDR3 is CASSGGGGPRLEDEQFF. The CDR3 DNA sequence: TGTGCCAGCAGTGGAGGGGGGGGTCCACGTTTAGAGGATGAGCAGTTCTTC.

The chain has TRBV7-8 and TRBJ1-4, with TRBD1 as a possible D gene (5 bases). V was trimmed by 1 base and J by 5 bases, leaving 8 bases between them. This CDR3 region has 14 residues. Looked up from germline, CDR1 is SGHVS and CDR2 is FQNEAQ. The CDR3 here is CASSLGRVNEKLFF. In DNA form, the CDR3 reads TGTGCCAGCAGCTTAGGCAGGGTGAATGAAAAACTGTTTTTT.

DNA for the CDR3: TGTGCCAGCAGCCTTGGGACTGAGAACACTGAAGCTTTCTTT. Amino acids: CASSLGTENTEAFF. The chain combines TRBV14 with TRBJ1-1; tentatively, D is TRBD1 (5 bases). Germline V gene sequence: CDR1 SGHDN, CDR2 FVKESK. Trimming shortened V by 4 bases and J by 1 base, and 10 bases separated the two germline ends. The CDR3 contains 14 residues.

The CDR3: CASSTTGNLNTEAFF. CDR3 sequence (DNA): TGTGCCAGTAGTACGACAGGAAATCTGAACACTGAAGCTTTCTTT. The chain joins TRBV19 to TRBJ1-1; D is perhaps TRBD1 (6 bases). V lost 4 bases to trimming and J lost 0 bases, with 12 bases between them. The CDR3 loop spans 15 amino acids. Germline loops: CDR1 LNHDA, CDR2 SQIVND (reference sequence). The complete variable domain, with remaining parts taken from reference TRBV19 and TRBJ1-1, reads DGGITQSPKYLFRKEGQNVTLSCEQNLNHDAMYWYRQDPGQGLRLIYYSQIVNDFQKGDIAEGYSVSREKKESFPLTVTSAQKNPTAFYLCASSTTGNLNTEAFFGQGTRLTVV.

The J gene is TRBJ1-5, the V gene TRBV9, with no clear D. V dropped 0 bases and J dropped 0 bases, with 7 bases sitting between them. The germline V gene encodes CDR1 SGDLS and CDR2 YYNGEE. CDR3 length: 15 amino acids. The CDR3 region has the DNA TGTGCCAGCAGCGTAGGCGGGTCTAGCAATCAGCCCCAGCATTTT. Encoded protein: CASSVGGSSNQPQHF.

The chain employs TRBV6-5 and TRBJ2-3, with 14 bases that match TRBD2. Trimming cost V 6 bases and J 5 bases; bases outside gene matches: 4. Germline V lookup: CDR1 MNHEY, CDR2 SVGAGI. The CDR3 runs to 15 residues. The CDR3 DNA sequence: TGTGCCAGCAGAGCGGGACTAGCGGGAGTAGATACGCAGTATTTT. Its translation is CASRAGLAGVDTQYF.

This sequence joins TRBV6-5 and TRBJ2-1; possible D gene TRBD2, 5 bases. Looked up from germline, CDR1 is MNHEY and CDR2 is SVGAGI. The CDR3 loop spans 14 amino acids. V was clipped by 6 bases and J by 9 bases, with 18 bases between them. CDR3 nucleotides: TGTGCCAGCAGCCGCACTATTACTAGTCTTGAGCAGTTCTTC. Translation gives CASSRTITSLEQFF.